A single T cell receptor (beta chain) is shown here with its context. In the source study's methods: Amplification of reference gene primers was used by the study to estimate nucleated cell counts. This table comes from immunoSEQ multiplex PCR, and its TCRdb copy is limited to in-frame clones, with some not included. The DNA was the basis for D and trimming; V, J and clone size are from that table. Of about 42,000 clones listed, roughly three quarters are singletons. The data derive from a study of blood T cell repertoires in COVID-19. As for the study in general: Italy, Spain and the United States were the sources of the convalescent and acute COVID-19 samples. Nucleic acid was either cDNA or gDNA, and it came from T cells, B-cell-depleted T cells, or PBMCs.

Material: peripheral blood. The source of this sequence is a woman older than 75 with acute or convalescent COVID-19.

CDR3 region: CASSQELAGQDNEQFF. CDR3 DNA: TGTGCCAGCAGCCAGGAGCTAGCGGGACAAGACAATGAGCAGTTCTTC. The chain combines TRBV5-4 with TRBJ2-1, with TRBD2 matching 9 bases. Looked up from germline, CDR1 is SGHNT and CDR2 is YYREEE (reference sequence). V was clipped by 4 bases and J by 5 bases; unmatched bases: 10. The CDR3 has 16 amino acids.